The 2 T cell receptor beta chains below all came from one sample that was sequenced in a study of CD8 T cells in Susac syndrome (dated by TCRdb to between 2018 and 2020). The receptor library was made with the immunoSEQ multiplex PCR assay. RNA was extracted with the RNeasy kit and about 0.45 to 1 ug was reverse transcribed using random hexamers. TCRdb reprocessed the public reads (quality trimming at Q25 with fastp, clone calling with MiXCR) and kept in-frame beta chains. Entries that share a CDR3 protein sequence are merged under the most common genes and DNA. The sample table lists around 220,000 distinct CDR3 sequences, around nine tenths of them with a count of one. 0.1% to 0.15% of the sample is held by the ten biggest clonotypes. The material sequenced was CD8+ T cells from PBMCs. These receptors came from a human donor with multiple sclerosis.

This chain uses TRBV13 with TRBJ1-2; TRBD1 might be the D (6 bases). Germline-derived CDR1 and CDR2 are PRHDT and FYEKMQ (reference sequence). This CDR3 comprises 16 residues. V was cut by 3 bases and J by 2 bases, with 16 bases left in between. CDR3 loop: CASSFQTGPPNYGYTF. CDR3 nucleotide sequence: TGTGCCAGCAGCTTCCAGACAGGACCGCCCAACTATGGCTACACCTTC. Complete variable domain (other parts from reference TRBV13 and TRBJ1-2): AAGVIQSPRHLIKEKRETATLKCYPIPRHDTVYWYQQGPGQDPQFLISFYEKMQSDKGSIPDRFSAQQFSDYHSELNMSSLELGDSALYFCASSFQTGPPNYGYTFGSGTRLTVV.

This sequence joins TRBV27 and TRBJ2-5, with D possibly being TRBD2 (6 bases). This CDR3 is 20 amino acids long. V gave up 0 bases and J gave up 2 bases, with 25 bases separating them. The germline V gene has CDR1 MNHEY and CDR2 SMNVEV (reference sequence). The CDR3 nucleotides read TGTGCCAGCAGTTTATCCCGAATGACTAGGCAAAACGAGTCACAAGAGACCCAGTACTTC. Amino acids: CASSLSRMTRQNESQETQYF.